Sequencing of this T cell receptor beta chain was carried out in a study of blood T cells in healthy people across ages. A sample-barcoded 5' primer and a J-beta primer mix were used in a second PCR of about 7 to 12 cycles. TCRdb called the 5' RACE reads again in MiXCR, with one record for every CDR3 protein. The table shows about 1.6 million distinct CDR3 sequences, with roughly 32% occurring only once. This clonotype was counted once. The source of this sequence is a woman aged 30 to 39 in good health. Sequencing input: blood.

The CDR3 DNA follows: TGCAGTGCTAGAGGTCCCGGACCAGCGGGAGCAGATGAGCAGTTCTTC. Its protein product is CSARGPGPAGADEQFF. The chain is built from TRBV20-1 and TRBJ2-1; TRBD2 matches 8 bases. Losses at the gene ends were 1 base for V and 8 bases for J; bases not matched to a gene: 13. CDR3 length equals 16 residues. Germline values: CDR1 DFQATT, CDR2 SNEGSKA (reference sequence).